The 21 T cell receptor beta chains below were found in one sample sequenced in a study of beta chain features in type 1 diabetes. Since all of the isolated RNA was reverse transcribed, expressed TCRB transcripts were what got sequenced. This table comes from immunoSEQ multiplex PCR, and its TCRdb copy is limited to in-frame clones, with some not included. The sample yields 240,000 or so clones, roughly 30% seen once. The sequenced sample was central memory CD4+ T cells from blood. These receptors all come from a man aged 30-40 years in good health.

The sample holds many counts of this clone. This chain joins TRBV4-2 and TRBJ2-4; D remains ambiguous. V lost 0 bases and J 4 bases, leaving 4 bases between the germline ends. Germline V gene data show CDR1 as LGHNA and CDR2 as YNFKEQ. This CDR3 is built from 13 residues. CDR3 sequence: CASSQDRKNIQYF. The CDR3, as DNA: TGTGCCAGCAGCCAAGACCGTAAAAACATTCAGTACTTC.

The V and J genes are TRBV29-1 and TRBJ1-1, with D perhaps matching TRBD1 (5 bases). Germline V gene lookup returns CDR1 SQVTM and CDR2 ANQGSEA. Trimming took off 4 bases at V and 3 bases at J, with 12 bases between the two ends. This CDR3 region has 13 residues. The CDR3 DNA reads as TGCAGCGTTGCGGCCAGGGCGGACACTGAAGCTTTCTTT. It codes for CSVAARADTEAFF.

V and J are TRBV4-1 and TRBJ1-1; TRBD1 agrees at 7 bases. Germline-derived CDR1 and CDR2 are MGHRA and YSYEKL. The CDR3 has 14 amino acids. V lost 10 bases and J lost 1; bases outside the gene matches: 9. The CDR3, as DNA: TGCGCCACCAAACAGGGGATGCCGAACACTGAAGCTTTCTTT. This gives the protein CATKQGMPNTEAFF.

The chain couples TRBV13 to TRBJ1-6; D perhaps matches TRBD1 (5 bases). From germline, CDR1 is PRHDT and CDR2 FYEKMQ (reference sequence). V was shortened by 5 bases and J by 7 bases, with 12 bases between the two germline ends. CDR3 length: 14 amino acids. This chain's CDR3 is CASSRDQGNSPLHF. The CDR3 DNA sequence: TGTGCCAGCAGCCGAGACCAGGGAAATTCACCCCTCCACTTT.

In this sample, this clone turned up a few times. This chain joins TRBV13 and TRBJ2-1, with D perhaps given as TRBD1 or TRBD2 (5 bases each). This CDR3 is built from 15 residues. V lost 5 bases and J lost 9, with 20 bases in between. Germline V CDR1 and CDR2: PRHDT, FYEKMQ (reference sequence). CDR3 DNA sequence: TGTGCCAGCAGCACCTGGGACCGATCCTCGGGTGAGCAGTTCTTC. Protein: CASSTWDRSSGEQFF.

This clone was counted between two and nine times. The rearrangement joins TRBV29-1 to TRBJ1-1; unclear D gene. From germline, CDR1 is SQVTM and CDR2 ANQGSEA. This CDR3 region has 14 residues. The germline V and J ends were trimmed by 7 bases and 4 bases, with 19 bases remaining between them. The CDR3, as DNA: TGCAGCGAGAGTCCGGGCTTCGTGGGCACTGAAGCTTTCTTT. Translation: CSESPGFVGTEAFF.

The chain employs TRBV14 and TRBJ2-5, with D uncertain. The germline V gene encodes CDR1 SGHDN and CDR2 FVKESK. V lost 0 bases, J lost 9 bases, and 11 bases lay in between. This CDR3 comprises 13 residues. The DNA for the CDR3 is TGTGCCAGCAGCCAAGATTTTGTGAGAGCCCAGTACTTC. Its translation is CASSQDFVRAQYF.

Here the CDR3 reads CASSPRDISYNEQFF. The CDR3 nucleotides read TGTGCCAGCTCACCAAGGGACATTTCCTACAATGAGCAGTTCTTC. The chain recombines TRBV18 with TRBJ2-1; D perhaps matches TRBD1 (6 bases). The CDR3 runs 15 residues. Germline V gene sequence: CDR1 KGHSH, CDR2 LQKENI. Trimming left V 2 bases short and J 1 base short, with 9 bases between.

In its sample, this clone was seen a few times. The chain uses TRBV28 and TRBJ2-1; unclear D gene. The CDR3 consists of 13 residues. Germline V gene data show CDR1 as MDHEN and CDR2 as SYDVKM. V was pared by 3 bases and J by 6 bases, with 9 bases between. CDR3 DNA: TGTGCCAGCAGTTTTCTCCGTTCCAATGAGCAGTTCTTC. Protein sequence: CASSFLRSNEQFF.

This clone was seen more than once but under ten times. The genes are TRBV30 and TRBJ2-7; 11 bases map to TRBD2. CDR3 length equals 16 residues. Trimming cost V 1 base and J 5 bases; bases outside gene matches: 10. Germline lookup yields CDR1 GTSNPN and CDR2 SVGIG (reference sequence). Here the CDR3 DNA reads TGTGCCTGGAGTGGATTTTCAGGGACTAGCGGAAACGAGCAGTACTTC. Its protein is CAWSGFSGTSGNEQYF.

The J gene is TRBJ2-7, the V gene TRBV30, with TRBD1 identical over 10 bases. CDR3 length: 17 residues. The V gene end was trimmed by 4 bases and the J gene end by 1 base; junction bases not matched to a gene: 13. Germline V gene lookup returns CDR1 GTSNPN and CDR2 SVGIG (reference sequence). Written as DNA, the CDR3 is TGTGCCTGGACCCCGAATAGAGGACAGGGGGGGTCCTACGAGCAGTACTTC. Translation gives CAWTPNRGQGGSYEQYF.

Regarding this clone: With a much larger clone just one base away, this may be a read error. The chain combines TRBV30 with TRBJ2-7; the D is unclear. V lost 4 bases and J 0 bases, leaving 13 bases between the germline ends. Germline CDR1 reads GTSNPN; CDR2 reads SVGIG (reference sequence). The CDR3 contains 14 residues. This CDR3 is CAWNAPPTSYEQYF. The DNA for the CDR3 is TGTGCCTGGAATGCTCCTCCTACCTCCTACGAGCAGTACTTC.

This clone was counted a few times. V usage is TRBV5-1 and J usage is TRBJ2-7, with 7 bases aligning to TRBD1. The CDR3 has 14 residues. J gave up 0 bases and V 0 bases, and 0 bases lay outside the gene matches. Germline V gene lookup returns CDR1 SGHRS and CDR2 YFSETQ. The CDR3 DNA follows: TGCGCCAGCAGCTTGGGGGACAGCTCCTACGAGCAGTACTTC. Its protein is CASSLGDSSYEQYF.

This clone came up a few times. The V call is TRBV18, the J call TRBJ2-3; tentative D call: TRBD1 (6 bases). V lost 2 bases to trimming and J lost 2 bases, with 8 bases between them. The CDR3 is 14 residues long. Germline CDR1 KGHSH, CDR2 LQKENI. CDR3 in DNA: TGTGCCAGCTCACCAGAGGGGGTCACAGATACGCAGTATTTT. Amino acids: CASSPEGVTDTQYF.

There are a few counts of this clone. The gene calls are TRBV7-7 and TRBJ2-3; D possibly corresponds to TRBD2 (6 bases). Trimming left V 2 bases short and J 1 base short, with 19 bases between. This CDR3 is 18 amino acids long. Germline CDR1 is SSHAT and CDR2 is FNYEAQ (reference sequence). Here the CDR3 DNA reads TGTGCCAGCAGCTTAAGGCGGGTCCAGGAGGGGCGCACAGATACGCAGTATTTT. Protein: CASSLRRVQEGRTDTQYF.

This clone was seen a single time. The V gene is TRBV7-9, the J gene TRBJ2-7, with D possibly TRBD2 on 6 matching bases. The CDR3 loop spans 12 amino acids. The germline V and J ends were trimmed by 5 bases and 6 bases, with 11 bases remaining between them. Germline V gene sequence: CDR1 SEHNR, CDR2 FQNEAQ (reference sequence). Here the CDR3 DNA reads TGTGCCAGCAGCCAGACTAGTGGCGAGCAGTACTTC. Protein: CASSQTSGEQYF.

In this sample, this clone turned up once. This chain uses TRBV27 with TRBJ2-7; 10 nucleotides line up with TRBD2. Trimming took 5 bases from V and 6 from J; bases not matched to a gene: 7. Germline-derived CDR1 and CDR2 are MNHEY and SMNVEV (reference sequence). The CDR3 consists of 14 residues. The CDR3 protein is CASSRLAGVGEQYF. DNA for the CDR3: TGTGCCAGCAGTCGCCTAGCGGGAGTTGGCGAGCAGTACTTC.

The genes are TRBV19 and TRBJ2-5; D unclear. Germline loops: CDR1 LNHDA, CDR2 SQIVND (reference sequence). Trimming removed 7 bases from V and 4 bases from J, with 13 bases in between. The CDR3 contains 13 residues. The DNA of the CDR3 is TGTGCCAGTACCATGCTGTCCGCAGAGACCCAGTACTTC. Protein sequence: CASTMLSAETQYF.

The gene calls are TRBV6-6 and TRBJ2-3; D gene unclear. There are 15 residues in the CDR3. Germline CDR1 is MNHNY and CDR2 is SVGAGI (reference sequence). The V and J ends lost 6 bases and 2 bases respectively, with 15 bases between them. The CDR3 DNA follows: TGTGCCAGCAGGCCCCCTCAGGAGTCCACAGATACGCAGTATTTT. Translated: CASRPPQESTDTQYF.

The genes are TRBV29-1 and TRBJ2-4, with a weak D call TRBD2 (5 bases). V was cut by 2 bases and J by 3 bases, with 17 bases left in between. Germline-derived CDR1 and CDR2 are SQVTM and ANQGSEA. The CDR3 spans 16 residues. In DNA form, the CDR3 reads TGCAGCGTTGAAAGAGGTTTGGCGGGTAACAAAAACATTCAGTACTTC. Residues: CSVERGLAGNKNIQYF.

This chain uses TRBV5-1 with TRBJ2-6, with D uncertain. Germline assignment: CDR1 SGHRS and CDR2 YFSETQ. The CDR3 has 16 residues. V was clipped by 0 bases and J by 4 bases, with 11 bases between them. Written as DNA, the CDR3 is TGCGCCAGCAGCTTGGGGGCCTCGAACGGGGCCAACGTCCTGACTTTC. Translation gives CASSLGASNGANVLTF.